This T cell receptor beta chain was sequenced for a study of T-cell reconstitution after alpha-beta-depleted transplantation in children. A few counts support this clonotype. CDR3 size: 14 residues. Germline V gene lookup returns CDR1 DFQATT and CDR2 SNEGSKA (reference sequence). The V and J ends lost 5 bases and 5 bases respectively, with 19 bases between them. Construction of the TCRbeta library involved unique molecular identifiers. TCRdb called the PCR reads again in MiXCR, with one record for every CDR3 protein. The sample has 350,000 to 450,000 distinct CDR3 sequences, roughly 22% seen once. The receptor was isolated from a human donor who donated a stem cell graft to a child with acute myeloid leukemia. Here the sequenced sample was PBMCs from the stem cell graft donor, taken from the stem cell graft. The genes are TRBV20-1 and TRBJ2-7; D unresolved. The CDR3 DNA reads TGCAGTGCTCCCTCCGCTAGGGTGAGCAACGAGCAGTACTTC. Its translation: CSAPSARVSNEQYF.